These 4 T cell receptor beta chains were sequenced from one sample in a study of T cell repertoires in cytomegalovirus infection. TCRdb redid the calling of the reads with MiXCR, one entry per CDR3 protein. The top ten clones hold about 13% of a sample with more than 400,000 distinct CDR3 sequences, around 27% of them seen once. The sample was PBMCs. All receptors come from a human donor in good health (CMV status not recorded). Some clones in this sample may be carry-over from other donors' samples.

There are a few counts of this clonotype. The chain carries TRBV13 and TRBJ2-5; TRBD1 matches at 8 bases. The CDR3 is made up of 17 amino acids. Trimming cost V 4 bases and J 4 bases; bases outside gene matches: 14. Germline CDR1 PRHDT, CDR2 FYEKMQ (reference sequence). CDR3 amino acids: CASSWTLAQGAGETQYF. The CDR3 nucleotides are TGTGCCAGCAGCTGGACTCTAGCGCAGGGGGCTGGAGAGACCCAGTACTTC.

There are a few counts of this clonotype. The V call is TRBV15, the J call TRBJ2-7; D not certain. This CDR3 contains 17 residues. Trimming stripped 3 bases from V and 3 bases from J, with 21 bases between. Looked up from germline, CDR1 is LNHNV and CDR2 is YYDKDF (reference sequence). The CDR3 sequence is CATSSDHSALGFYEQYF. The CDR3 bases are TGTGCCACCAGCAGTGACCACTCGGCGTTAGGATTCTACGAGCAGTACTTC.

The chain combines TRBV11-3 with TRBJ1-1; no clear D. The germline gives CDR1 SGHNT, CDR2 YENEEA. The CDR3 is made up of 11 amino acids. Deletions cut 1 base from V and 11 bases from J, with 8 bases between. The CDR3 coding sequence is TGTGCCAGCAGCTTAGTCAACGACGCTTTCTTT. Amino acid sequence: CASSLVNDAFF. The full variable domain, completed using reference TRBV11-3 and TRBJ1-1, is EAGVVQSPRYKIIEKKQPVAFWCNPISGHNTLYWYLQNLGQGPELLIRYENEEAVDDSQLPKDRFSAERLKGVDSTLKIQPAELGDSAVYLCASSLVNDAFFGQGTRLTVV.

The chain combines TRBV5-5 with TRBJ2-7; D unresolved. Germline V CDR1 and CDR2: SGHKS, YYEKEE (reference sequence). V was cut by 3 bases and J by 3 bases, with 13 bases left in between. The CDR3 is 14 amino acids. The CDR3 coding sequence is TGTGCCAGCAGCTCCTCCTTACTGAACTACGAGCAGTACTTC. Its translation is CASSSSLLNYEQYF.